The entry that follows covers one T cell receptor beta chain sequence. The antigen is not known. The record originates from a study of CD8 T cells in Susac syndrome. General study findings and limits: The study admitted that it had a relatively small number of individuals in its TCR sequencing and HLA analysis.

Germline loops: CDR1 MNHEY, CDR2 SMNVEV (reference sequence). V shed 4 bases and J 2 bases; nucleotides not matched to a gene: 3. The CDR3 is made up of 16 amino acids. Sequencing of TCR beta covered CD8+ and CD4+ T cells obtained from blood. FACS enriched CD8+ TEMRA cells, while bulk CD8+ and CD4+ were negatively isolated. RNA in amounts of roughly 0.45 to 1 ug was reverse transcribed with random hexamers. With immunoSEQ multiplex PCR, TCR beta CDR3 was amplified across 54 Vbeta and 13 Jbeta. Each CDR3 protein gets one entry after TCRdb re-called the immunoSEQ multiplex PCR reads with MiXCR. The sample consists of around 300,000 distinct CDR3 sequences, just over 90% of them appearing once.

The sample consisted of CD4+ T cells from PBMCs. The chain recombines TRBV27 with TRBJ2-7; 15 nucleotides align to TRBD2. This clonotype was obtained from a human donor with multiple sclerosis. DNA of the CDR3: TGTGCCAGCAGTTCCCGGACTAGCGGGAGGGCCTACGAGCAGTACTTC. This codes for CASSSRTSGRAYEQYF.